This T cell receptor beta chain derives from a study of shared clonotypes between healthy human individuals. Findings and caveats of the study: Among the subsets, naive ones generally showed larger estimated richness than memory ones. Clonotypes which were not shared had lower generation probabilities than clonotypes that all four donors shared.

V was clipped by 0 bases and J by 5 bases, with 11 bases between them. The germline V gene has CDR1 MGHRA and CDR2 YSYEKL. The CDR3 extends over 15 amino acids. Donors were healthy HIV-negative adults without recently reported acute infections or vaccinations. TCRdb's copy holds only in-frame clones and misses some; the assay was immunoSEQ multiplex PCR. Of over a million clones listed, roughly 80% are singletons. To note about this clone: Its antigen remains unidentified.

The sequencing sample was made of memory CD4+ T cells sorted from blood. Subset described: CD45RA-negative fraction. This chain uses TRBV4-1 with TRBJ2-1; D is perhaps TRBD2 (6 bases). This clonotype was obtained from a man younger than 35 in good health. For the CDR3, the DNA is TGCGCCAGCAGCCAAGATGCAGCTAGCGACAATGAGCAGTTCTTC. Its translation: CASSQDAASDNEQFF.